This TCR beta chain was sequenced during a study of CD8+ T cells in alopecia areata. Study-wide background: Tofacitinib administration to treated patients was oral, at 5 to 10 mg twice daily. Study conclusions and caveats: Both scalp clonality and the expanded CD8+ clones among the top 100 showed a significant decrease with tofacitinib. Sequence data from scalp samples additionally include resident alphabeta T cells of normal skin.

Sample treatment: oral pan-JAK inhibitor, 5-10 mg twice daily. Trimming took off 4 bases at V and 4 bases at J, with 19 bases between the two ends. In germline, CDR1 is SGHDN, CDR2 FVKESK. The CDR3 is 17 residues long. The sequencing template was cDNA reverse transcribed from extracted RNA. Sequencing was performed with immunoSEQ multiplex PCR; in TCRdb, only in-frame clones are kept and a portion is missing. The sample has roughly 200,000 clones, less than 70% seen once. A remark on this clone: Its specificity is unknown.

The J gene is TRBJ2-2, the V gene TRBV14; D is perhaps TRBD2 (7 bases). This specimen was CD8+ T cells sorted from blood, taken at week 24, from a patient treated with tofacitinib. The sequence was obtained from a human donor with alopecia areata. This chain's CDR3 is CASSPGLWGGGTGELFF. Written as DNA, the CDR3 is TGTGCCAGCAGCCCCGGATTGTGGGGGGGCGGCACCGGGGAGCTGTTTTTT.